Following are 19 T cell receptor beta chains from one sample sequenced in a study of T cell repertoires in cytomegalovirus infection. In TCRdb, the reads were re-called with MiXCR into one record per CDR3 protein. Of about 76,000 distinct CDR3 sequences in the sample, 3.7% were seen once. What was sequenced was PBMCs. These TCRs come from a human donor in good health (CMV status not recorded). Some clones in this sample may be carry-over from other donors' samples.

This clonotype was observed many times. The rearrangement uses TRBV12-3 or TRBV12-4 and TRBJ2-7; TRBD1 agrees at 8 bases. The junction had 3 bases not matched to a gene; V was cut back by 6 bases and J by 5 bases. This CDR3 is built from 12 residues. CDR3 nucleotides: TGTGCCAGCAGGACAGGGGTACACGAGCAGTACTTC. Translating it yields CASRTGVHEQYF.

The sample holds many counts of this clonotype. The CDR3 DNA reads TGTGCCAGCAGGAGGGAGGGATCCTACGAGCAGTACTTC. It specifies CASRREGSYEQYF. The rearrangement links TRBV6-2 or TRBV6-3 to TRBJ2-7, with TRBD2 matching over 7 bases. This CDR3 spans 13 amino acids. The V gene end was trimmed by 6 bases and the J gene end by 1 base; junction bases not matched to a gene: 3. Germline V gene lookup returns CDR1 MNHEY and CDR2 SVGEGT.

The chain carries TRBV20-1 and TRBJ2-5, with D possibly TRBD2 on 5 matching bases. This CDR3 has 14 residues. The V gene lost 0 bases and the J gene lost 5 bases, with 13 bases spanning the gap. The germline V gene encodes CDR1 DFQATT and CDR2 SNEGSKA (reference sequence). CDR3 sequence reads: CSARDRGIRETQYF. The CDR3 DNA reads as TGCAGTGCTAGAGATCGAGGGATCAGGGAGACCCAGTACTTC.

This clonotype showed up many times. The rearrangement uses TRBV29-1 and TRBJ1-1; TRBD1 agrees at 7 bases. This CDR3 is built from 13 residues. The germline gives CDR1 SQVTM, CDR2 ANQGSEA. J lost 4 bases, V lost 3 bases, and 5 bases had no gene match. CDR3 protein: CSVDGGGVTEAFF. CDR3 DNA sequence: TGCAGCGTTGATGGAGGGGGCGTCACTGAAGCTTTCTTT.

This clonotype was detected many times. The rearrangement uses TRBV7-2 and TRBJ1-2; TRBD1 is a possible D gene (6 bases). This CDR3 region has 14 residues. Germline CDR1 reads SGHTA; CDR2 reads FQGNSA. Trimming removed 6 bases at V and 4 bases at J, with 15 bases between. The CDR3 DNA is TGTGCCAGCAGTCTTAACAGGGTTAGCTATGGCTACACCTTC. It is translated as CASSLNRVSYGYTF.

This clonotype has at least ten counts. The rearrangement joins TRBV7-2 to TRBJ1-1; D remains ambiguous. V shed 3 bases and J shed 7 bases, with 12 bases lying between them. From germline, CDR1 is SGHTA and CDR2 FQGNSA. The CDR3 extends over 13 amino acids. CDR3 DNA: TGTGCCAGCAGCTTTAACGGTCCCCGTGAAGCTTTCTTT. Its translation: CASSFNGPREAFF.

This clonotype appeared many times. This sequence joins TRBV10-3 and TRBJ1-2, with a possible D match to TRBD1 (6 bases). This CDR3 spans 13 amino acids. V was pared by 7 bases and J by 4 bases, with 13 bases between. The germline gives CDR1 ENHRY, CDR2 SYGVKD. CDR3 amino acids: CAIKRDTVYGYTF. CDR3 in DNA: TGTGCCATCAAGAGGGACACCGTCTATGGCTACACCTTC.

This clonotype was recorded many times. The J gene is TRBJ1-1, the V gene TRBV27; D unclear. Germline loops: CDR1 MNHEY, CDR2 SMNVEV (reference sequence). Deletions cut 3 bases from V and 1 base from J, with 9 bases between. The CDR3 has 14 residues. CDR3 DNA sequence: TGTGCCAGCAGTTTTAGAGCCGGGAACACTGAAGCTTTCTTT. As protein: CASSFRAGNTEAFF.

This clonotype was counted ten times or more. V gene TRBV4-2 combines with J gene TRBJ2-1; 7 positions agree with TRBD2. V was pared by 4 bases and J by 0 bases, with 9 bases of the junction left unmatched. CDR1 is LGHNA, CDR2 YNFKEQ, per germline. This CDR3 has 17 amino acids. Here the CDR3 DNA reads TGTGCCAGCAGCCCATATGGGACTATCAGCTCCTACAATGAGCAGTTCTTC. Translating it yields CASSPYGTISSYNEQFF.

In its sample, this clonotype was seen many times. The chain joins TRBV27 to TRBJ1-5; D remains ambiguous. Germline CDR1 is MNHEY and CDR2 is SMNVEV (reference sequence). The ends were cut back, 6 bases at V and 9 bases at J, with 24 bases in the middle. The CDR3 has 16 amino acids. In nucleotides, the CDR3 is TGTGCCAGCAGCCCATATGGGGATGTCCGGAGCGGGCCCCAGCATTTT. Residues: CASSPYGDVRSGPQHF.

This clonotype occurred many times. The V call is TRBV20-1, the J call TRBJ2-3, with D unresolved. This CDR3 comprises 12 residues. The V and J ends lost 3 bases and 7 bases respectively, with 11 bases between them. Germline V CDR1 and CDR2: DFQATT, SNEGSKA (reference sequence). CDR3 region: CSARHLRYTQYF. Written as DNA, the CDR3 is TGCAGTGCTAGGCATCTCCGATATACGCAGTATTTT.

This sequence joins TRBV12-3 or TRBV12-4 and TRBJ2-2; D perhaps matches TRBD2 (7 bases). There are 15 residues in the CDR3. Trimming removed 8 bases at V and 6 bases at J, with 19 bases between. The CDR3 nucleotides read TGTGCCAGCCTAATAGGGGGGGGCGCATCCGGGGAGCTGTTTTTT. This translates into CASLIGGGASGELFF.

This clonotype was recorded many times. The chain carries TRBV12-3 or TRBV12-4 and TRBJ1-4; D is ambiguous. CDR3 length equals 11 residues. V shed 6 bases and J shed 8 bases, with 7 bases lying between them. The CDR3 loop is CASSHEEKLFF. The DNA for the CDR3 is TGTGCCAGCAGCCACGAGGAAAAACTGTTTTTT.

This clonotype was seen many times. The chain combines TRBV9 with TRBJ2-1, with D possibly called TRBD1 or TRBD2 (7 bases each). The germline CDR1 and CDR2 sequences are SGDLS and YYNGEE. CDR3 length equals 16 residues. Trimming removed 0 bases at V and 0 bases at J, with 10 bases between. For the CDR3, the DNA is TGTGCCAGCAGCGTAGTCAGGGGGGGCTCCTACAATGAGCAGTTCTTC. Translated, it gives CASSVVRGGSYNEQFF.

In this sample, this clonotype turned up many times. The chain is built from TRBV12-3 or TRBV12-4 and TRBJ2-7; D gene uncertain. Trimming stripped 7 bases from V and 3 bases from J, with 10 bases between. This CDR3 has 12 residues. CDR3 protein: CASTFGGYEQYF. The DNA for the CDR3 is TGTGCCAGCACTTTTGGTGGCTACGAGCAGTACTTC.

Many counts were recorded for this clonotype. CDR3: CASRKVSKGYTF. The CDR3 DNA reads as TGTGCCAGCAGGAAGGTTTCCAAGGGCTACACCTTC. The V gene is TRBV12-3 or TRBV12-4, the J gene TRBJ1-2; D unclear. The V gene lost 6 bases and the J gene lost 8 bases, with 13 bases spanning the gap. The CDR3 is made up of 12 amino acids.

This clonotype was counted ten times or more. V gene TRBV19 combines with J gene TRBJ2-5; D is unclear. The V gene's germline CDR1 is LNHDA and CDR2 SQIVND (reference sequence). V lost 6 bases and J 7 bases, leaving 12 bases between the germline ends. This CDR3 comprises 12 residues. CDR3 amino acids: CASRPDAGTQYF. CDR3 in DNA: TGTGCCAGTAGACCGGACGCCGGGACCCAGTACTTC.

The sample holds many counts of this clonotype. The chain combines TRBV28 with TRBJ1-1; possibly TRBD1 for D (6 bases). V lost 2 bases and J 0 bases, leaving 10 bases between the germline ends. The germline gives CDR1 MDHEN, CDR2 SYDVKM. The CDR3 extends over 15 amino acids. CDR3 amino acids: CASSLVGAMNTEAFF. CDR3 nucleotides: TGTGCCAGCAGTTTAGTGGGGGCAATGAACACTGAAGCTTTCTTT.

The sample holds many counts of this clonotype. This sequence joins TRBV28 and TRBJ1-6; the D gene is possibly TRBD1 (5 bases). CDR3 length equals 13 residues. Germline lookup yields CDR1 MDHEN and CDR2 SYDVKM. V lost 6 bases and J lost 8, with 11 bases in between. This CDR3 is CASSGGGDSPLHF. The DNA for the CDR3 is TGTGCCAGCAGCGGGGGAGGGGATTCACCCCTCCACTTT. The full variable domain, rest sourced from reference TRBV28 and TRBJ1-6, is DVKVTQSSRYLVKRTGEKVFLECVQDMDHENMFWYRQDPGLGLRLIYFSYDVKMKEKGDIPEGYSVSREKKERFSLILESASTNQTSMYLCASSGGGDSPLHFGNGTRLTVT.